This T cell receptor beta chain was identified in a study of STAT3 mutations in large granular lymphocyte leukemia. Study-level points and caveats: Every T-cell large granular lymphocyte leukemia patient had at least one immunodominant TCR beta clonotype.

Clones were read by immunoSEQ multiplex PCR, and TCRdb kept only the in-frame ones, dropping some. The data contain approximately 42,000 clones, around 80% of them singletons. Comments on this clone: No antigen is known for it.

V was cut by 2 bases and J by 6 bases, with 8 bases left in between. CDR3 length: 12 amino acids. The germline gives CDR1 MDHEN, CDR2 SYDVKM. The chain carries TRBV28 and TRBJ2-7; D not resolved. This sequence was found in a human donor with T large granular lymphocyte leukemia. Some clones in this sample may be carry-over from other donors' samples. Sequencing was carried out using PBMCs. CDR3 coding DNA: TGTGCCAGCAGTTTAAAGTACGGCGAGCAGTACGTC. It translates to CASSLKYGEQYV.